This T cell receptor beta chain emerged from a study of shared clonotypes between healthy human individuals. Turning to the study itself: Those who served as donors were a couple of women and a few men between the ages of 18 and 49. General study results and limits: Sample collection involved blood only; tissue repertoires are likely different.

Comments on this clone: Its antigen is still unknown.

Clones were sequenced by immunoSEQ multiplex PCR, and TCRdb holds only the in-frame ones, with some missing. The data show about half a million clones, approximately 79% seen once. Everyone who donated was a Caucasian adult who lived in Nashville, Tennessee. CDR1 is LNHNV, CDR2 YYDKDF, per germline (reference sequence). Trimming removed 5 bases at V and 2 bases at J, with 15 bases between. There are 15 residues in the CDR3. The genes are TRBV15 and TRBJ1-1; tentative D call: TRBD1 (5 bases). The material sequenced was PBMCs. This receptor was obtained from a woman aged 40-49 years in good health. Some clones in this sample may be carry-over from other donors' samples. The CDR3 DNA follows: TGTGCCACCAGCGGATGGGGGGGAGGAAACACTGAAGCTTTCTTT. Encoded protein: CATSGWGGGNTEAFF.